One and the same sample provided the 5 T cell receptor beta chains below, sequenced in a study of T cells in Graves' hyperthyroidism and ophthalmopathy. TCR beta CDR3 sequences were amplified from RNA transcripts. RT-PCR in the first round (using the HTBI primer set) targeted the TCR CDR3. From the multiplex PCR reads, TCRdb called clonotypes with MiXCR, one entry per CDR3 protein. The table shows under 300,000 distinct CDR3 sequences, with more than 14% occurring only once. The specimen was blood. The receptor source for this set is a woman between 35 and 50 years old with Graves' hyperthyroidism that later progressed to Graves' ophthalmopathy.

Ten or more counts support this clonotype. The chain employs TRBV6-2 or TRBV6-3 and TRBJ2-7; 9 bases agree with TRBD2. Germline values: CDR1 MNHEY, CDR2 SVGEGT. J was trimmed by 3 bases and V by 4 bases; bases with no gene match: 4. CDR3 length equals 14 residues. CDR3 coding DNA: TGTGCCAGCAGTTTTCGACTAGCGGACTACGAGCAGTACTTC. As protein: CASSFRLADYEQYF.

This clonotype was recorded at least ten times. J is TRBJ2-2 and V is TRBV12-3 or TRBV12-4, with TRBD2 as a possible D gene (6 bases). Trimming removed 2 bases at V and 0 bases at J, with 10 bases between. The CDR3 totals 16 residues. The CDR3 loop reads CASSLRLATNTGELFF. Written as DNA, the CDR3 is TGTGCCAGCAGTTTAAGGCTAGCGACGAACACCGGGGAGCTGTTTTTT.

The CDR3 is CASSQEEGPAAEQYF. DNA of the CDR3: TGTGCCAGCAGCCAAGAGGAAGGGCCCGCGGCCGAGCAGTACTTC. This rearrangement joins TRBV3-1 to TRBJ2-7; no firm D call. The CDR3 contains 15 residues. CDR1 and CDR2 (germline): LGHDT, YNNKEL (reference sequence). Trimming cost V 0 bases and J 6 bases, with 15 bases left between them.

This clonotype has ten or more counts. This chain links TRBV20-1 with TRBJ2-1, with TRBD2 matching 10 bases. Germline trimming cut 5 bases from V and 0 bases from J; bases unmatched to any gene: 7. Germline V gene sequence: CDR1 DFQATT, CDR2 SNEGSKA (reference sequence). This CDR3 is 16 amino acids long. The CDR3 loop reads CSASSGRASSYNEQFF. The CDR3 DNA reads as TGCAGTGCTTCCAGCGGGAGGGCCAGCTCCTACAATGAGCAGTTCTTC.

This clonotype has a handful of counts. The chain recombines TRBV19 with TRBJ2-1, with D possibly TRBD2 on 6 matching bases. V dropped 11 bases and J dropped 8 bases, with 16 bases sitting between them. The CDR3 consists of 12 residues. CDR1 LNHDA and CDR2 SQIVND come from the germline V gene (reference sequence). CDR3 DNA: TGTGCCGTGGAGGGGAAAAGATATGAGCAGTTCTTC. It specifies CAVEGKRYEQFF.